This T cell receptor beta chain was documented in a study of spatial heterogeneity in lung cancer (dated by TCRdb to between 2018 and 2021). At the level of the whole study: Samples were obtained from around 72 patients with early-stage, untreated non-small cell lung cancer from the lung TRACERx cohort. Follow-up PBMC samples were sequenced whenever available, and the median time to follow-up was 2 to 3 years after resection. Beta-chain transcripts were consistently detected in greater numbers than alpha-chain transcripts, which likely reflects a higher abundance of beta-chain transcripts. In the raw uncorrected reads, each unique combination of TCR and UMI appeared on average more than ten times. The study quantitatively compared TCR alpha and beta repertoires across multiple tumor regions, matched nontumor lung and blood in non-small cell lung cancer. Nonsynonymous mutation counts, determined by whole-exome sequencing of tumor tissue, were related to TCR repertoire features. At surgery, hundreds of tumor regions, approximately 64 matched nontumor lung samples and about 56 PBMC samples were TCR-sequenced for both alpha and beta chains.

This clonotype was recorded at least ten times. The specificity of this receptor is unknown. No qualities accompany the bases; no much larger clone lies one base away. Preparation of the library involved 5' RACE. Sequencing instrument: NextSeq 500. In the TCR library protocol, a unique molecular identifier was attached to each TCR cDNA molecule so that PCR and sequencing errors could be corrected. The authors processed their data as follows. Decombinator tools were used for TCR identification, UMI-based error correction and CDR3 extraction. TCRs above a frequency of 2 per 1,000, corresponding to the top 1% of the tumor frequency distribution, were defined as expanded. Each repertoire was subsampled 100 times to 5,000 TCRs, after which Renyi diversity was computed with the R vegan package. CDR3 similarity networks were built from amino acid triplet string-kernel similarity, with CDR3s being connected when pairwise similarity was above 0.82. TCRdb reprocessing: public reads trimmed at Q25 with fastp, clones called with MiXCR, in-frame beta chains kept. Rows merge per CDR3 protein into single entries with the most common DNA and genes. These V and J calls rely on TCRdb rather than the paper's analysis. In this sample the table shows roughly 38,000 distinct CDR3 sequences, roughly a tenth of which occur a single time. Jointly, the top ten make up approximately 17% of the sample.

What this sample's time point label stands for: blood at routine non-recurrence follow-up after resection. Without any cell sorting, TCR sequencing was performed on whole RNA extracted either from tumor and nontumor lung tissue or from cryopreserved PBMC samples. Only patients for whom sufficient RNA was available from at least two tumor regions were selected for TCR sequencing. Overall study results and their limits: Ubiquitous expanded tumor TCRs were detected in blood more often at tumor resection than at routine follow-up. Only about 15 patients were included in comparisons of baseline and follow-up blood repertoires. Additional single-cell paired TCR alpha and beta sequencing was considered necessary to confirm, at a functional level, the hypothesis that regional TCRs recognize regional mutations.

Including cysteine and phenylalanine, the CDR3 has 15 amino acids. Just the 45-base CDR3 DNA is kept, in frame starting at base 1. CDR1 and CDR2 (SGHKS, YYEKEE) derive from the germline V gene (reference sequence). The junction shows trimming of 4 bases on V and 6 bases on J, and the gene matches do not reach 8 bases of it. This receptor was obtained from a female donor with early-stage non-small cell lung cancer. Specimen: PBMCs, collected at follow-up. The V and J genes are TRBV5-5 and TRBJ2-3; 10 nucleotides in the junction match TRBD2. Here the CDR3 is given as CASSPGTSARDTQYF. The nucleotide sequence is TGTGCCAGCAGCCCGGGGACTAGCGCGCGGGATACGCAGTATTTT.